Listed below are T cell receptor beta chains from one sample, sequenced in a study of CD8+ T cells in alopecia areata. The table came from immunoSEQ multiplex PCR; TCRdb's copy has only in-frame clones and leaves some out. This table has about 200,000 clones, roughly 56% appearing once. The sequenced sample was CD8+ T cells sorted from blood. The receptors were sampled from a human donor in good health. CDR3s include the opening cysteine and the closing phenylalanine or tryptophan.

CDR3 protein	V gene	J gene
CASPPGVSTGELFF	TRBV11-2	TRBJ2-2
CSVEWSYGYTF	TRBV29-1	TRBJ1-2
CASSYGQGGQPQHF	TRBV6-5	TRBJ1-5
CSVVSVPYEQYF	TRBV29-1	TRBJ2-7
CASSVFGADTDTQYF	TRBV9	TRBJ2-3
CASSLGANVLTF	TRBV6-6	TRBJ2-6
CASTKSGIGTDTQYF	TRBV9	TRBJ2-3
CASSEGGSGTDTQYF	TRBV9	TRBJ2-3
CASSFQGGTEAFF	TRBV5-1	TRBJ1-1
CASSPPFGRTEAFF	TRBV9	TRBJ1-1
CASTDRGPETQYF	TRBV30	TRBJ2-5
CASSPRDRGGPEAFF	TRBV7-9	TRBJ1-1
CASSQTGTKADTQYF	TRBV7-9	TRBJ2-3
CASSALAGEETQYF	TRBV2	TRBJ2-5
CAWSVLSDRYEQYF	TRBV30	TRBJ2-7
CASRNYNSPLHF	TRBV27	TRBJ1-6
CASSWETSTDTQYF	TRBV7-9	TRBJ2-3
CASSPPYRNTEAFF	TRBV25-1	TRBJ1-1
CSVKAKNIQYF	TRBV29-1	TRBJ2-4
CASSPTANSPLHF	TRBV28	TRBJ1-6
CASSVGQDNTEAFF	TRBV5-5	TRBJ1-1
CASSHGTSGSYEQYF	TRBV7-9	TRBJ2-7
CSVESPGTVNTEAFF	TRBV29-1	TRBJ1-1
CASSVEGTTDTQYF	TRBV9	TRBJ2-3
CASSQGVGSYEQYF	TRBV14	TRBJ2-7
CSARTELTYEQYF	TRBV29-1	TRBJ2-7
CASSTSGGTQYF	TRBV9	TRBJ2-5
CASSPGTVGEQFF	TRBV5-6	TRBJ2-1
CASSHPAGSEQYF	TRBV4-1	TRBJ2-7
CASSWDPLGEQYF	TRBV5-6	TRBJ2-7
CASSFAGQYYEQYF	TRBV28	TRBJ2-7
CASSFSRAEGDTQYF	TRBV7-6	TRBJ2-3
CSVGGTSFRETQYF	TRBV29-1	TRBJ2-5
CASSVTQGPGYGYTF	TRBV2	TRBJ1-2
CASSQRAGAGNTIYF	TRBV4-1	TRBJ1-3
CASSQDVPPYNEQFF	TRBV4-1	TRBJ2-1